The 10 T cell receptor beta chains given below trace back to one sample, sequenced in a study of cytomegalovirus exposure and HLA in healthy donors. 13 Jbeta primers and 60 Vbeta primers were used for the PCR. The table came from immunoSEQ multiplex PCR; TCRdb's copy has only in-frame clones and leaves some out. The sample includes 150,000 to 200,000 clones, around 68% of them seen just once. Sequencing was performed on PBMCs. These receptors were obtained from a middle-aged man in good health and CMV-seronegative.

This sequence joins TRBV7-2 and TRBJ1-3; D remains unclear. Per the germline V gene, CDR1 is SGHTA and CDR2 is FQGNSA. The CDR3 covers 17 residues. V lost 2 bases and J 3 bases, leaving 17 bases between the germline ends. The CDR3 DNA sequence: TGTGCCAGCAGCTTAAGGGAGGGAAGGGTTTTTGGAAACACCATATATTTT. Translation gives CASSLREGRVFGNTIYF.

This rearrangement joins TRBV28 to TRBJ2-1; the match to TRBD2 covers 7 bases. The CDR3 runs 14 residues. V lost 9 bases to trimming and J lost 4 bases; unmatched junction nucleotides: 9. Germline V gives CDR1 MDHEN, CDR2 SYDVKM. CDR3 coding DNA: TGTGCCAGTAGAAAGCGGGGTACATACAATGAGCAGTTCTTC. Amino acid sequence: CASRKRGTYNEQFF.

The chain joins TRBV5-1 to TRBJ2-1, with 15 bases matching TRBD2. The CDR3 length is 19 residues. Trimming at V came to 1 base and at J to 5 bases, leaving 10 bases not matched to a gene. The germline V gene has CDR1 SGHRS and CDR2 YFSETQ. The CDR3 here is CASSLIPGTSGGLNNEQFF. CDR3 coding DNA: TGCGCCAGCAGCTTGATCCCCGGGACTAGCGGGGGGTTAAACAATGAGCAGTTCTTC.

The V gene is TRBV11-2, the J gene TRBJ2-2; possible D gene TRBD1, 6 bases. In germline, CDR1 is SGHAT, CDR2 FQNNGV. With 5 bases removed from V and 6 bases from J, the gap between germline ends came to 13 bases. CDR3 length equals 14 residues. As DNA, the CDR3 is TGTGCCAGCAGCACAAGACAGGAGGCCGGGGAGCTGTTTTTT. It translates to CASSTRQEAGELFF.

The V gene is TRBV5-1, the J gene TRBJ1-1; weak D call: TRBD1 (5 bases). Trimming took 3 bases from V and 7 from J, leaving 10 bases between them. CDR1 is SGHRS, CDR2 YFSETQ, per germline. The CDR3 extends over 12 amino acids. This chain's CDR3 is CASSWGGVEAFF. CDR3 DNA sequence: TGCGCCAGCAGCTGGGGGGGGGTTGAAGCTTTCTTT.

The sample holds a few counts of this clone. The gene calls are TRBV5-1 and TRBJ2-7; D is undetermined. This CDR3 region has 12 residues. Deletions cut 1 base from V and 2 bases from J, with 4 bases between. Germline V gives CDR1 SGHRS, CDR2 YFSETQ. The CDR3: CASSLPAYEQYF. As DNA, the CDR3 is TGCGCCAGCAGCTTGCCAGCCTACGAGCAGTACTTC.

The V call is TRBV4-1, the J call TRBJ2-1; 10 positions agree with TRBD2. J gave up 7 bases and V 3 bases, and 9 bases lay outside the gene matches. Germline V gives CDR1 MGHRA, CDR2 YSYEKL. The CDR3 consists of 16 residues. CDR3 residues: CASSQPLAGARNEQFF. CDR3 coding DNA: TGCGCCAGCAGCCAGCCCCTAGCGGGGGCCCGGAATGAGCAGTTCTTC.

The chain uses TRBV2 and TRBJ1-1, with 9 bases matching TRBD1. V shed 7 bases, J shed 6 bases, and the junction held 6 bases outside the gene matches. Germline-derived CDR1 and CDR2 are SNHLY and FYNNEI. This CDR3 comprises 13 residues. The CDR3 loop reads CASTGQGTAEAFF. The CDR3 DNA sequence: TGTGCCAGCACTGGACAGGGGACGGCTGAAGCTTTCTTT. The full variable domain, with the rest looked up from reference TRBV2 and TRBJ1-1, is EPEVTQTPSHQVTQMGQEVILRCVPISNHLYFYWYRQILGQKVEFLVSFYNNEISEKSEIFDDQFSVERPDGSNFTLKIRSTKLEDSAMYFCASTGQGTAEAFFGQGTRLTVV.

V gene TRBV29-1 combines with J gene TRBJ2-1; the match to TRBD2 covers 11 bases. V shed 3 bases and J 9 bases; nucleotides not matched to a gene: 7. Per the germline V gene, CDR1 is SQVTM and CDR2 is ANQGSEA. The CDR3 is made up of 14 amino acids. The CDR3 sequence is CSVDTLAGGGEQFF. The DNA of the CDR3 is TGCAGCGTTGATACCCTAGCGGGGGGCGGTGAGCAGTTCTTC.

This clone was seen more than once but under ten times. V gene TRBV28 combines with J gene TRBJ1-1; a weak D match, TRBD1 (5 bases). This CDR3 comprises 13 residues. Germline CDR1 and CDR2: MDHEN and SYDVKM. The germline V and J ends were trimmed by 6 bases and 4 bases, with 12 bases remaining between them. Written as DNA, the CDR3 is TGTGCCAGCAGCCCCTGGGGGGGCACTGAAGCTTTCTTT. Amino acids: CASSPWGGTEAFF.